This is a list of T cell receptor beta chains from one sample in a study of tumor-infiltrating lymphocytes in primary liver carcinoma. TCRdb processed the multiplex PCR reads anew with MiXCR; each CDR3 protein has one entry. The sample has roughly 91,000 distinct CDR3 sequences, approximately 68% seen once. What was sequenced was liver tumor tissue from sampling region 5. Receptors were obtained from a woman aged 55-69 years with primary liver carcinoma and hepatitis B virus infection. CDR3s include the opening cysteine and the closing phenylalanine or tryptophan. The D gene is left open where the match is weak. Size is stated for part of the rows, as once, few or many counts, or as a class when the clone is expanded.

D: TRBD2
size: .
V: TRBV11-2
J: TRBJ2-2
DNA: TGTGCCAGCAGCTTGCGACTAGCGGGAGATGGGGGGGAGCTGTTTTTT
CDR3: CASSLRLAGDGGELFF

D: .
size: many
V: TRBV30
J: TRBJ2-7
DNA: TGTGCCTGGAGAGAGGCAGCTCTGTACTTC
CDR3: CAWREAALYF

D: .
size: .
V: TRBV29-1
J: TRBJ2-1
DNA: TGCAGCGTTGAAGACCGGATTGTCGTGGGGAATGAGCAGTTCTTC
CDR3: CSVEDRIVVGNEQFF

D: TRBD2
size: many
V: TRBV6-1
J: TRBJ2-1
DNA: TGTGCCAGCAGTGAAGTGCGGACTAGCGTCGATGAGCAGTTCTTC
CDR3: CASSEVRTSVDEQFF

D: .
size: .
V: TRBV21-1
J: TRBJ1-1
DNA: TGTACCAGCTACTTTTCTTTCGGGGGCCGGGGGGAGAACACTGAAACTTTCTTT
CDR3: CTSYFSFGGRGENTETFF

D: .
size: .
V: TRBV12-3/TRBV12-4
J: TRBJ2-1
DNA: TGTGCCAGCATTACATCGTACAATGAGCGGTTCTTC
CDR3: CASITSYNERFF

D: TRBD2
size: few
V: TRBV5-1
J: TRBJ2-5
DNA: TGCGCCAGCAGCTCAGGACTAGCGGGATACGGTGAGACCCAGTACTTC
CDR3: CASSSGLAGYGETQYF

D: .
size: .
V: TRBV29-1
J: TRBJ2-3
DNA: TGCAGCGTACACAGGGGGGGGAACACAGATACGCAGTACTTT
CDR3: CSVHRGGNTDTQYF

D: .
size: once
V: TRBV29-1
J: TRBJ2-7
DNA: TGCAGCGTTATTGCCTTGAGACTGGCGGCCTACGAGCAGTACTTC
CDR3: CSVIALRLAAYEQYF

D: TRBD1
size: .
V: TRBV20-1
J: TRBJ2-3
DNA: TGCAGTGCTCGTCGGGACAGGGCACGAGATACGCAGTATTTT
CDR3: CSARRDRARDTQYF

D: TRBD1
size: .
V: TRBV4-2
J: TRBJ1-1
DNA: TGTGCCGGCAGCCAGACGGACAGGGGGCTTGCTGACACTGAAGCTTTTTTT
CDR3: CAGSQTDRGLADTEAFF

D: TRBD2
size: .
V: TRBV5-5
J: TRBJ2-3
DNA: TGTGCCAGCAGCTTGGGCGTTGCGGGAGTGGCCTATATGCAGTATTTT
CDR3: CASSLGVAGVAYMQYF

D: TRBD2
size: .
V: TRBV5-4
J: TRBJ2-1
DNA: TGTGCCAGCAGCCCGGGAGCGGGGAGCTCATACAATGAGCAGCTCTTC
CDR3: CASSPGAGSSYNEQLF

D: .
size: .
V: TRBV10-3
J: TRBJ2-1
DNA: TGTGCCATCAGTGAGTCAACCTCTGGACCCTTAGTGTCTCGGGATGAGCAGTTCTTC
CDR3: CAISESTSGPLVSRDEQFF

D: .
size: .
V: TRBV6-1
J: TRBJ1-5
DNA: TGTGCCAGCAGTAAACCCCAGTCCCAGCATTTT
CDR3: CASSKPQSQHF

D: TRBD1
size: .
V: TRBV6-1
J: TRBJ2-7
DNA: TGTGCCAACAGTGACCTAGGGGGCTCCTCCTACGAGCAGTACTTC
CDR3: CANSDLGGSSYEQYF

D: .
size: .
V: TRBV11-2
J: TRBJ1-6
DNA: TGTGCCAGTAGTTTAACCCCGCGGGGAATACGATCACCCCTCCACTTT
CDR3: CASSLTPRGIRSPLHF

D: TRBD1
size: .
V: TRBV7-9
J: TRBJ1-5
DNA: TGTGCCAGCAGCGCCGGGACAGGCAATCAGCCCCAACATTTT
CDR3: CASSAGTGNQPQHF

D: TRBD2
size: once
V: TRBV5-5
J: TRBJ2-5
DNA: TGTGCCAGCAACTTGGGGACTACGGGGCGAGAGACCCAATACTTC
CDR3: CASNLGTTGRETQYF

D: .
size: many
V: TRBV12-3/TRBV12-4
J: TRBJ2-5
DNA: TGTGCCAGCAGTTTCGGGCTCATCGGAGCAAGAGAGCCCCAGTACTTC
CDR3: CASSFGLIGAREPQYF

D: TRBD1
size: few
V: TRBV28
J: TRBJ1-6
DNA: TGTGCCAGCAGAGCGGACAGGATTCGTAATTCACCCCTCCACTTT
CDR3: CASRADRIRNSPLHF

D: TRBD1
size: .
V: TRBV28
J: TRBJ1-2
DNA: TGTGCCAGCTGCTATGGGGACAGGGGGCTACTGGGCTACACCTTC
CDR3: CASCYGDRGLLGYTF

D: .
size: .
V: TRBV18
J: TRBJ2-3
DNA: TGTGCCAACTCACCAGGTACTCCGATCACAGATACGCAGTATTTT
CDR3: CANSPGTPITDTQYF

D: .
size: .
V: TRBV5-1
J: TRBJ2-1
DNA: TGCGCCAGCAGCTTGGATGTCGTCCTCGGTTATGAGCAGTTCTTC
CDR3: CASSLDVVLGYEQFF

D: .
size: .
V: TRBV5-5
J: TRBJ2-3
DNA: TGTGCCAGCAGACGAGGGGCATCCTCCGCAGATACGCAGTATTTT
CDR3: CASRRGASSADTQYF

D: TRBD1
size: .
V: TRBV11-1
J: TRBJ2-1
DNA: TGTGCCAACAGCCCGACTACAGGGGAAGAGCAGTTCTTC
CDR3: CANSPTTGEEQFF

D: .
size: few
V: TRBV29-1
J: TRBJ2-7
DNA: TGCAGCGTTGGGGGACTGGCAGTCCCCTACGAGCAGTACTTC
CDR3: CSVGGLAVPYEQYF

D: .
size: .
V: TRBV2
J: TRBJ2-1
DNA: TGTGCCAGCAGTGAAGTACAGGGTCGTGAGCAGTTCTTC
CDR3: CASSEVQGREQFF

D: TRBD1
size: few
V: TRBV30
J: TRBJ1-3
DNA: TGTGCCTCGAGGGGGCCTGGAGACACCATATATTTT
CDR3: CASRGPGDTIYF

D: .
size: .
V: TRBV12-3/TRBV12-4
J: TRBJ1-2
DNA: TGTGTCAGTAGTTTTACTCAGGCGGGGGCGCTGAACTATGGCTACACCTTC
CDR3: CVSSFTQAGALNYGYTF

D: .
size: .
V: TRBV29-1
J: TRBJ1-1
DNA: TGCAGCGTTGAGGGGACTAGGGGGGGTGAAGCTTTCTTT
CDR3: CSVEGTRGGEAFF

D: TRBD2
size: many
V: TRBV28
J: TRBJ2-5
DNA: TGTGCCAGCAGTTTCCAGCGGGGGACGTACCAAGAGACCCAGTACTTC
CDR3: CASSFQRGTYQETQYF

D: .
size: .
V: TRBV11-1
J: TRBJ2-2
DNA: TGTGTCAGCAGCTTCGGAGCCGGGGAACTGTTTTTT
CDR3: CVSSFGAGELFF

D: .
size: once
V: TRBV12-3/TRBV12-4
J: TRBJ1-1
DNA: TGTGCCAGCAGTACAAGACATAAGAGCACTGAAGCTTTCTTT
CDR3: CASSTRHKSTEAFF

D: .
size: .
V: TRBV29-1
J: TRBJ1-1
DNA: TGCAGCGTCGAAATAGGGCGGAACACTGAAGCTTTCTTT
CDR3: CSVEIGRNTEAFF

D: TRBD2
size: .
V: TRBV11-2
J: TRBJ2-7
DNA: TGTGCCAGCAGCATAGAGGGTAGCGGGAGGGCCGAGCAGTACTTT
CDR3: CASSIEGSGRAEQYF

D: .
size: .
V: TRBV29-1
J: TRBJ2-3
DNA: TGCAGCTCCTACACAGATACGTATTATTTT
CDR3: CSSYTDTYYF

D: .
size: .
V: TRBV11-2
J: TRBJ2-1
DNA: TGTGCCAGCAGCTTAGAAGCTAGTGAACAGTCCTTC
CDR3: CASSLEASEQSF

D: TRBD1
size: few
V: TRBV5-1
J: TRBJ1-2
DNA: TGCGCCAGCAGCCACAACCGGGTTGGGGCTCTCCAACCGGGACAGGGTATTGGTGGCTACACCTTC
CDR3: CASSHNRVGALQPGQGIGGYTF

D: .
size: .
V: TRBV6-5
J: TRBJ2-1
DNA: TGTGTCAGCAGTTATTCCCTAGCGTCGAGCTCCTACAATGAGCAGTTCTTC
CDR3: CVSSYSLASSSYNEQFF

D: TRBD1
size: .
V: TRBV4-2
J: TRBJ1-2
DNA: TGTGCCAGGAGCCAAGCAGGGGAGGGGGCTGGATACACCTTC
CDR3: CARSQAGEGAGYTF

D: .
size: once
V: TRBV4-1
J: TRBJ1-4
DNA: TGCGCCGGCAGCCAAGAACGAACAGTAGATGCAACCAATGAAAAACTGTTTTTT
CDR3: CAGSQERTVDATNEKLFF

D: .
size: .
V: TRBV29-1
J: TRBJ2-7
DNA: TGCAGCAGCTCTCGCCCGAATCCACTCCACGATCAGTACTTC
CDR3: CSSSRPNPLHDQYF

D: TRBD2
size: .
V: TRBV12-3/TRBV12-4
J: TRBJ2-3
DNA: TGTGCCAGCAGTTTGGGAGCGGGAGGTAGCACAGATACGCAGGATTTT
CDR3: CASSLGAGGSTDTQDF

D: .
size: .
V: TRBV12-3/TRBV12-4
J: TRBJ1-1
DNA: TGTAACAGCAGTTTAGGGAACACTGAAGCTTTCTTT
CDR3: CNSSLGNTEAFF

D: .
size: .
V: TRBV28
J: TRBJ2-5
DNA: TGTGCCAGCAGTTCCCTCGGGCCGCGTAGGACCCAGTACTTC
CDR3: CASSSLGPRRTQYF

D: TRBD1
size: .
V: TRBV18
J: TRBJ2-7
DNA: TGTGCCAGCTCACCCCTGGGACAGCGGTATTCCTACGAGCAGTACTTC
CDR3: CASSPLGQRYSYEQYF

D: .
size: .
V: TRBV30
J: TRBJ1-5
DNA: TGTGCCTGCGAGGGGGAGTCCAAGACCAAGCCCCAGCATTTT
CDR3: CACEGESKTKPQHF

D: .
size: many
V: TRBV5-6
J: TRBJ2-3
DNA: TGTGCCAGCAGCTTCGGAAATACGCAGTATTTT
CDR3: CASSFGNTQYF

D: .
size: medium-sized
V: TRBV6-1
J: TRBJ2-7
DNA: TGTGCCAGCAGTGCTCCGGACAGAGCCTCCTACGAGCAGTACTTC
CDR3: CASSAPDRASYEQYF

D: TRBD1
size: many
V: TRBV30
J: TRBJ2-3
DNA: TGTGCCTGGAGTCCAGACAGGGGAGATACGCAGTATTTT
CDR3: CAWSPDRGDTQYF

D: .
size: .
V: TRBV28
J: TRBJ2-7
DNA: TGTGCCAGCAGAACAGGGGTCGGCCAGCGGGGACTCTACGAGCAGTACTTC
CDR3: CASRTGVGQRGLYEQYF

D: .
size: many
V: TRBV28
J: TRBJ2-1
DNA: TGTGCCAGCAGTTCCCCGACAGCCCCGAGCTCCTACAATGAGCAGTTCTTC
CDR3: CASSSPTAPSSYNEQFF

D: TRBD1
size: once
V: TRBV18
J: TRBJ2-7
DNA: TGTGCCAGCTCACCCCCGGGACAGACACTTTACGAGCAGTACTTC
CDR3: CASSPPGQTLYEQYF

D: .
size: .
V: TRBV11-2
J: TRBJ1-2
DNA: TGTGCCAGCAGCTTAGATCCGATTAGGGCGCTACGCTATGGCCACACCTTC
CDR3: CASSLDPIRALRYGHTF